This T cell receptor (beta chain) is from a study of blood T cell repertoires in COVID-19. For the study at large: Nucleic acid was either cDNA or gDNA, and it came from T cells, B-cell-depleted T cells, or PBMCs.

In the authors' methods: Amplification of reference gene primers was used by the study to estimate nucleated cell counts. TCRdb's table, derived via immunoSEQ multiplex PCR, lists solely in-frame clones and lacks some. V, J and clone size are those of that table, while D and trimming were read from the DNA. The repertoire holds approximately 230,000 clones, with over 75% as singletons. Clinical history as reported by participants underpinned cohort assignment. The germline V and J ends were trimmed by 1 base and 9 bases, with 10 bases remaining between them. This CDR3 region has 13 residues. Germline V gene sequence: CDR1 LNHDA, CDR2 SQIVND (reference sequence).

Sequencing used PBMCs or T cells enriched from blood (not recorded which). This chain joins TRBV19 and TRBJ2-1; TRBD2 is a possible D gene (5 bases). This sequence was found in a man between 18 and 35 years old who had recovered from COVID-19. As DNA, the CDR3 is TGTGCCAGTAGTATAGTTTTGGACTCTGAGCAGTTCTTC. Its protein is CASSIVLDSEQFF.